These T cell receptor beta chains were read from a single sample in a study. TCRdb ran MiXCR on the 5' RACE reads and lists one entry per CDR3 protein. Of over 45,000 distinct CDR3 sequences listed, 26% are singletons. The sequenced material came from tumor-infiltrating Tregs sorted from the breast tumor. Receptors were obtained from a female donor with breast cancer. CDR3s include the opening cysteine and the closing phenylalanine or tryptophan. A D gene is named only where the DNA matches it firmly. Rows may omit the clone size; those that give it use once, few, many or a size class.

>few|TRBV4-1|TRBJ2-1|TRBD2
TGCGCCAGCAGCCAAGGAAGCAGCGGGGGGCGGTACAATGAGCAGTTCTTC
CASSQGSSGGRYNEQFF
>NA|TRBV5-1|TRBJ1-1|NA
TGCGCCAGCAGCGACCACGTGAACACTGAAGCTTTCTTT
CASSDHVNTEAFF
>few|TRBV28|TRBJ2-7|TRBD1
TGTGCCAGCAGTCCCCCGACAGGGCTCTCCTACGAGCAGTACTTC
CASSPPTGLSYEQYF
>NA|TRBV7-6|TRBJ2-7|NA
TGTGCCAGCAGCTTTACCCAAGGACAGTCCTCGAGTGAGCAGTACTTC
CASSFTQGQSSSEQYF
>NA|TRBV4-3|TRBJ2-5|NA
TGCGCCAGCAGCCGGGGGCTCAGTGAGACCCAGTACTTC
CASSRGLSETQYF
>NA|TRBV12-3/TRBV12-4|TRBJ2-1|TRBD2
TGTGCCAGCAGTTTAGTAGCGGGAAAGGGCAATGAGCAGTTCTTC
CASSLVAGKGNEQFF
>few|TRBV7-2|TRBJ1-2|NA
TGTGCCAGCCTTGCCGGAGGGATTCATGGCTACACCTTC
CASLAGGIHGYTF
>many|TRBV6-2/TRBV6-3|TRBJ2-1|TRBD2
TGTGCCATCCGGGAGGCGGGGAGCTCCTACAATGAGCAGTTCTTC
CAIREAGSSYNEQFF
>few|TRBV7-6|TRBJ2-2|NA
TGTGCCAGCAGCTTAGCGCGGACCACCGGGGAGCTGTTTTTT
CASSLARTTGELFF
>many|TRBV6-5|TRBJ1-1|NA
TGTGCCAGCACCGGCGGGGGCGAGAACACTGAAGCTTTCTTT
CASTGGGENTEAFF
>few|TRBV5-1|TRBJ2-7|TRBD2
TGCGCCAGCAGATGGACTAGCGGCAAAGACGAGCAGTACTTC
CASRWTSGKDEQYF
>few|TRBV18|TRBJ1-2|TRBD1
TGTGCCAGCTCACCCGAAGGACAGGGGTCTGGCTACACCTTC
CASSPEGQGSGYTF
>few|TRBV12-3/TRBV12-4|TRBJ1-2|TRBD1
TGTACCAGCAGACGAACCGGGACAGTCGATGGCTACACCTTC
CTSRRTGTVDGYTF
>NA|TRBV7-8|TRBJ2-3|TRBD2
TGTGCCAGCAGCTTCCGAGCGGGAGGTAGGACAGATACGCAGTATTTT
CASSFRAGGRTDTQYF
>NA|TRBV7-2|TRBJ1-1|TRBD1
TGTGCCAGCAGCCCCCGTAGACAGGGGGCGCGAGCTGAAGCTTTCTTT
CASSPRRQGARAEAFF
>few|TRBV4-2|TRBJ2-1|NA
TGTGCCAGCAGCCGCTCAGCAGGGAGCTCCTACAATGAGCAGTTCTTC
CASSRSAGSSYNEQFF
>NA|TRBV12-5|TRBJ1-2|NA
TGTGCTAGTGGTTTGGGACTAGAGAGGGGCCTACGGTATGGCTACACCTTC
CASGLGLERGLRYGYTF
>few|TRBV4-1|TRBJ1-6|NA
TGCGCCAGCAGCCAAGGACAGGACGAGTATTCACCCCTCCACTTT
CASSQGQDEYSPLHF
>NA|TRBV9|TRBJ2-7|NA
TGTGCCAGCAGCGTAGGTCGGTTGAACTCCTACGAGCAGTACTTC
CASSVGRLNSYEQYF
>NA|TRBV6-5|TRBJ2-5|NA
TGTGCCAGCAGTTTAACAGGGTACCAAGAGACCCAGTACTTC
CASSLTGYQETQYF
>NA|TRBV7-2|TRBJ2-3|NA
TGTGCCAGCAGCCAGGACAGTAGCACAGATACGCAGTATTTT
CASSQDSSTDTQYF
>many|TRBV12-3/TRBV12-4|TRBJ2-7|TRBD1
TGTGCCAGCAGTTTACGGATTAGCCGGGACAGATCCTACGAGCAGTACTTC
CASSLRISRDRSYEQYF
>many|TRBV28|TRBJ2-3|NA
TGTGCCAGCAGTTTGGCAGCACGCACAGATACGCAGTATTTT
CASSLAARTDTQYF
>NA|TRBV7-3|TRBJ2-5|NA
TGTGCCAGCAGCCGGGGAGCGGTAGAGACCCAGTACTTC
CASSRGAVETQYF
>few|TRBV15|TRBJ1-2|NA
TGTGCCACCTCTCTGGGGAATTTCGATGGCTACACCTTC
CATSLGNFDGYTF
>NA|TRBV7-2|TRBJ2-1|NA
TGTGCCAGCAGCTTAGCGGGGGGGGGCAATGAGCAGTTGTTC
CASSLAGGGNEQLF
>many|TRBV9|TRBJ2-1|TRBD2
TGTGCCAGCAGCTTCGGACTAGCGGGTTTCAATGAGCAGTTCTTC
CASSFGLAGFNEQFF
>NA|TRBV29-1|TRBJ2-1|TRBD2
TGCAGCGTTGAACGTGGTTCTAGCGGCTACAATGAGCAGTTCTTC
CSVERGSSGYNEQFF
>few|TRBV12-3/TRBV12-4|TRBJ2-1|NA
TGTGCCAGCAGTTTAACATATGAGCAGTTCTTC
CASSLTYEQFF
>few|TRBV5-1|TRBJ2-3|TRBD1
TGCGCCAGCAGCCCGGGACAGTTGATGGTCCGGGCAGATACGCAGTATTTT
CASSPGQLMVRADTQYF
>NA|TRBV30|TRBJ2-3|NA
TGTGCCTGGAGTTCCACCCGCCTAGTAAATTCAACAGATACGCAGTATTTT
CAWSSTRLVNSTDTQYF
>many|TRBV5-1|TRBJ1-4|NA
TGCGCCAGCAGCCCGACAGGTCGAGACCAAAAACTGTTTTTT
CASSPTGRDQKLFF
>NA|TRBV6-2/TRBV6-3|TRBJ1-1|TRBD1
TGTGCCTGCAGTTACTCGATGTGGACAGGGGGTCAGAACACCGAAGCTTTCTTT
CACSYSMWTGGQNTEAFF
>once|TRBV4-3|TRBJ1-3|TRBD1
TGCGCCGGCAGCCAGGGACAGGGCTCTGGAAACACCATATATTTT
CAGSQGQGSGNTIYF
>many|TRBV6-6|TRBJ2-5|NA
TGTGCCAGCAGTTACTCGACACAAGAGACCCAGTACTTC
CASSYSTQETQYF
>few|TRBV6-5|TRBJ2-7|NA
TGTGCCAGCAGTTACTCGCCGGGCTCCTACGAGCAGTACTTC
CASSYSPGSYEQYF
>few|TRBV20-1|TRBJ2-7|NA
TGCAGTGCTAGAAGGGGGGGTAGCTCCTACGAGCAGTACTTC
CSARRGGSSYEQYF
>once|TRBV20-1|TRBJ2-7|TRBD1
TGCAGTGCTGAAAAGGACAGGGTCGACGAGCAGTACTTC
CSAEKDRVDEQYF
>NA|TRBV5-1|TRBJ2-7|NA
TGCGCCAGCAGCGGCGGGGCCGGGACACCCCTCTACATCTACGAGCAGTACTTC
CASSGGAGTPLYIYEQYF
>many|TRBV6-5|TRBJ1-1|NA
TGTGCCAGCAGTTACTCACCAAGTAACACTGAAGCTTTCTTT
CASSYSPSNTEAFF
>NA|TRBV6-2/TRBV6-3|TRBJ2-5|NA
TGTGCCAGCAGATTCACCGGGCCCGGGGAGGCCCAGTACTTC
CASRFTGPGEAQYF
>few|TRBV11-3|TRBJ2-2|NA
TGTGCCAGCAGTGGTTCTCCCTCCAACACCGGGGAGCTGTTTTTT
CASSGSPSNTGELFF
>few|TRBV7-2|TRBJ1-5|NA
TGTGCCAGCAGCTTTTCGGAGGGTCAGCCCCAGCATTTT
CASSFSEGQPQHF
>NA|TRBV7-9|TRBJ1-5|NA
TGTGCCAGCAGCTCGGCGGGGGACCCTTATCAGCCCCAGCATTTT
CASSSAGDPYQPQHF
>many|TRBV9|TRBJ1-1|NA
TGTGCCAGCAGCCCCCTTTCGGCGGACGGTGAAGCTTTCTTT
CASSPLSADGEAFF
>NA|TRBV20-1|TRBJ1-2|NA
TGCAGTGCCGAGGACCCTCTTAATGGCTACACCTTC
CSAEDPLNGYTF
>NA|TRBV28|TRBJ1-4|NA
TGTGCCAGCAGTTCTCCATCAATGACAGGCCCGGGTGAAAAACTGTTTTTT
CASSSPSMTGPGEKLFF
>many|TRBV4-3|TRBJ2-5|TRBD1
TGCGCCAGCAGCCCCTCCCCGGGACAGGGAAGGGAGACCCAGTACTTC
CASSPSPGQGRETQYF
>NA|TRBV30|TRBJ1-2|TRBD1
TGTGCCTGGAACGTAATACAGGGGAAAGGTGGCTACACCTTC
CAWNVIQGKGGYTF
>many|TRBV12-3/TRBV12-4|TRBJ1-1|NA
TGTGCCAGCAGGCCCGATTGGCAGAACAGTGAAGCTTTCTTT
CASRPDWQNSEAFF
>many|TRBV18|TRBJ1-1|NA
TGTGCCAGCTCACCACCTATTTGGACTGAAGCTTTCTTT
CASSPPIWTEAFF